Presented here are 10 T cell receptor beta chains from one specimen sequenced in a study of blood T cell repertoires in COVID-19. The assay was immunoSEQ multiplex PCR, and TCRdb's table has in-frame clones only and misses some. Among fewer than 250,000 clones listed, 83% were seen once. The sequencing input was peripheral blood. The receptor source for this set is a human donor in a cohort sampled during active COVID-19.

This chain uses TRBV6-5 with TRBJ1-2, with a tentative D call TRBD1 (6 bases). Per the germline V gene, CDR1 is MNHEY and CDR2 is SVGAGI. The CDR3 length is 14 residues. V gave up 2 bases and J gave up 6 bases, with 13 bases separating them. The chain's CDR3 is CASSYLQGPHGYTF. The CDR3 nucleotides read TGTGCCAGCAGTTACCTGCAGGGGCCCCATGGCTACACCTTC.

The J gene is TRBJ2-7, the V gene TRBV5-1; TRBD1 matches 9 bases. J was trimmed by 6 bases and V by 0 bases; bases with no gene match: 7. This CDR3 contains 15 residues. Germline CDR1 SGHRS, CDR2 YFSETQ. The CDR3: CASSLVSGQGGEQYF. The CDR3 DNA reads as TGCGCCAGCAGCTTGGTTTCGGGACAGGGCGGCGAGCAGTACTTC.

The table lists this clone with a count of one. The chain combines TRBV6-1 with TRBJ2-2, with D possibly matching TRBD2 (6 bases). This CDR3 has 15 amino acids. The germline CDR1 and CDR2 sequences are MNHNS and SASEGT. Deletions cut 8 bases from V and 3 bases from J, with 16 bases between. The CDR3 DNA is TGTGCCAGCCTAAAGGGACTGAGAGACACCGGGGAGCTGTTTTTT. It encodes CASLKGLRDTGELFF.

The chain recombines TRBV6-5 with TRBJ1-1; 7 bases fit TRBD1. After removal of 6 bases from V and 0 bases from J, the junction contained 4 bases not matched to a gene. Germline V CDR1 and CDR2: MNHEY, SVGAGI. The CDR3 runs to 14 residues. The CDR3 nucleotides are TGTGCCAGCAGCTCCGACAGGGTGAACACTGAAGCTTTCTTT. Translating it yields CASSSDRVNTEAFF.

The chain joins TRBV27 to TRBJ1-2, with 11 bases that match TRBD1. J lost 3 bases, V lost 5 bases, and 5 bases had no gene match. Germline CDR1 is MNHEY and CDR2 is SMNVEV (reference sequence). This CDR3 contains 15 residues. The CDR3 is CASSPDRGRDYGYTF. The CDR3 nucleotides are TGTGCCAGCAGTCCGGACAGGGGGCGCGACTATGGCTACACCTTC.

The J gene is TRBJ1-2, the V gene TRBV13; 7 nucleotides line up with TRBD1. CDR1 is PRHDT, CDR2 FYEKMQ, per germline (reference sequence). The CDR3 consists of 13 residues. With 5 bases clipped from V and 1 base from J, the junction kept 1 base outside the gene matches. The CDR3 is CASSRQGNYGYTF. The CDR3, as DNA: TGTGCCAGCAGCCGACAGGGTAACTATGGCTACACCTTC.

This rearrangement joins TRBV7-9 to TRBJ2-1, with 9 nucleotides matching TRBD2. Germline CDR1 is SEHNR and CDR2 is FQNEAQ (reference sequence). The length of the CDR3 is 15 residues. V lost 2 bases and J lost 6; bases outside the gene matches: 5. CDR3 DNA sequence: TGTGCCAGCAGCTTACTAGCGGGAACGAGCAATGAGCAGTTCTTC. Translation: CASSLLAGTSNEQFF. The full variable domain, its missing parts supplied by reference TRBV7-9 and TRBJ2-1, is DTGVSQNPRHKITKRGQNVTFRCDPISEHNRLYWYRQTLGQGPEFLTYFQNEAQLEKSRLLSDRFSAERPKGSFSTLEIQRTEQGDSAMYLCASSLLAGTSNEQFFGPGTRLTVL.

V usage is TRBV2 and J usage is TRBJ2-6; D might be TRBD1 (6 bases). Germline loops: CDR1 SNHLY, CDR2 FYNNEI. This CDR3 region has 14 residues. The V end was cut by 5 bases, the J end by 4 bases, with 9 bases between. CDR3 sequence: CASSRTAGANVLTF. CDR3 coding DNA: TGTGCCAGCAGTAGGACAGCCGGGGCCAACGTCCTGACTTTC.

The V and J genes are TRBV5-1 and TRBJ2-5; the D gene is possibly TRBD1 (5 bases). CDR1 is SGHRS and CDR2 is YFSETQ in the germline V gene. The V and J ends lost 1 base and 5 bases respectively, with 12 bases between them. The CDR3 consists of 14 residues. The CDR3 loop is CASSLSRVQETQYF. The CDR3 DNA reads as TGCGCCAGCAGCTTGTCCAGGGTACAGGAGACCCAGTACTTC.

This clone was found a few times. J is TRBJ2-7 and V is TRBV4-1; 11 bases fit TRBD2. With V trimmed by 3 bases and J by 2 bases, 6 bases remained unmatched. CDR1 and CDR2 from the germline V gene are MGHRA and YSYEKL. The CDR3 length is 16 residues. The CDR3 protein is CASSHPTSGRPYEQYF. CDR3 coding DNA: TGCGCCAGCAGCCATCCTACTAGCGGGAGACCCTACGAGCAGTACTTC.